Presented here are 10 T cell receptor beta chains from one specimen sequenced in a study of post-analysis software for immune sequencing data. TCR beta cDNA libraries had unique molecular identifiers. TCRdb reanalysed the PCR reads using MiXCR and keeps one entry per CDR3 protein. In the table there are about 540,000 distinct CDR3 sequences, 34% of which are singletons. No antigen has been identified for these receptors. Overall study findings and caveats: Elevated frequency relative to controls characterized four or five TRBV segments in patients, TRBV5-6, TRBV5-1 and TRBV20-1 among them.

Material for sequencing was blood. The receptors stem from a girl between 2 and 17 years old with multiple sclerosis.

This chain uses TRBV12-3 or TRBV12-4 with TRBJ2-7; D perhaps matches TRBD1 (6 bases). There are 15 residues in the CDR3. Trimming took 6 bases from V and 2 from J, leaving 17 bases between them. The CDR3 sequence is CASSRTGFKTYEQYF. The CDR3 DNA reads as TGTGCCAGCAGCCGAACAGGGTTTAAGACCTACGAGCAGTACTTC.

Only a few counts were recorded for this clonotype. The rearrangement uses TRBV29-1 and TRBJ2-1; TRBD2 matches at 7 bases. Per germline, CDR1 SQVTM and CDR2 ANQGSEA. Trimming at V came to 8 bases and at J to 3 bases, leaving 7 bases not matched to a gene. The CDR3 runs to 13 residues. The CDR3 DNA reads as TGCAGCACTGAGACTAGCAGCTACAATGAGCAGTTCTTC. It codes for CSTETSSYNEQFF.

Many counts were recorded for this clonotype. This chain links TRBV5-1 with TRBJ2-1, with TRBD1 as a possible D gene (6 bases). The germline V gene encodes CDR1 SGHRS and CDR2 YFSETQ. Trimming removed 4 bases from V and 4 bases from J, with 15 bases in between. This CDR3 spans 15 amino acids. CDR3 sequence (DNA): TGCGCCAGCAGCCATACCCGGGACACGTACAATGAGCAGTTCTTC. This sequence encodes CASSHTRDTYNEQFF.

J is TRBJ2-7 and V is TRBV7-8, with D hard to call. Trimming took 5 bases from V and 5 from J, leaving 16 bases between them. The CDR3 is 14 residues long. CDR1 and CDR2 (germline): SGHVS, FQNEAQ. CDR3 sequence: CASSLVSSSHEQYF. Written as DNA, the CDR3 is TGTGCCAGCAGCCTAGTGTCTTCGAGCCACGAGCAGTACTTC.

This clonotype has just a few counts. This sequence joins TRBV6-6 and TRBJ1-5, with D unclear. Germline loops: CDR1 MNHNY, CDR2 SVGAGI (reference sequence). The CDR3 spans 12 residues. V lost 2 bases to trimming and J lost 9 bases, with 8 bases between them. The CDR3 DNA reads TGTGCCAGCAGTTACACCCCATGGCCCCAGCATTTT. Its protein product is CASSYTPWPQHF.

This sequence joins TRBV3-1 and TRBJ2-5; a weak D match, TRBD2 (6 bases). V lost 1 base, J lost 3 bases, and 6 bases lay in between. This CDR3 spans 13 amino acids. Per germline, CDR1 LGHDT and CDR2 YNNKEL (reference sequence). The CDR3 protein is CASSQGTKETQYF. The CDR3 bases are TGTGCCAGCAGCCAAGGGACTAAAGAGACCCAGTACTTC.

This clonotype has just a few counts. The chain combines TRBV7-2 with TRBJ2-5; 7 bases are shared with TRBD2. This CDR3 spans 15 amino acids. Trimming at V came to 3 bases and at J to 2 bases, leaving 6 bases not matched to a gene. The V gene's germline CDR1 is SGHTA and CDR2 FQGNSA. Here the CDR3 DNA reads TGTGCCAGCAGCTTTGGGGGGGGAACGCAAGAGACCCAGTACTTC. Translated, it gives CASSFGGGTQETQYF.

This rearrangement joins TRBV7-9 to TRBJ2-7; possible D gene TRBD1, 5 bases. CDR3 size: 15 residues. V lost 8 bases to trimming and J lost 0 bases, with 17 bases between them. Looked up from germline, CDR1 is SEHNR and CDR2 is FQNEAQ (reference sequence). The CDR3 region has the DNA TGTGCCAGCCTCGATGGGGCAGGATACTCCTACGAGCAGTACTTC. This gives the protein CASLDGAGYSYEQYF.

About this clonotype: The junction departs from germline at one end; a sequencing error may be responsible. The chain couples TRBV10-2 to TRBJ2-5; no clear D. CDR1 and CDR2 from the germline V gene are WSHSY and SAAADI. The CDR3 covers 13 residues. The DNA of the CDR3 is TGCGCCAGCAGTGAGTCGAAACAAGAGACCCTGTACTTC. It codes for CASSESKQETLYF.

There are many counts of this clonotype. This rearrangement joins TRBV5-1 to TRBJ2-7, with unresolved D. Trimming took off 4 bases at V and 4 bases at J, with 12 bases between the two ends. The CDR3 loop spans 13 amino acids. CDR1 SGHRS and CDR2 YFSETQ come from the germline V gene. CDR3 sequence: CASSPPLGYEQYF. CDR3 sequence (DNA): TGCGCCAGCAGCCCACCTCTTGGATACGAGCAGTACTTC.